This T cell receptor (beta chain) was sequenced in a study of blood T cell repertoires in COVID-19. Study-level information: COVID-19 samples, acute and convalescent, were from the United States, Italy and Spain. T cells, B-cell-depleted T cells, or PBMCs supplied cDNA or gDNA.

In the source study's methods: Amplification from reference gene primers served as the basis for estimated nucleated cell counts. The table came from immunoSEQ multiplex PCR; TCRdb's copy has only in-frame clones and leaves some out. Clone size and V and J calls were adopted from that table, with D and trimming inferred from the DNA. Among about 150,000 clones, about 90% were seen once, and the ten largest hold 0.5% to 0.55%. This CDR3 comprises 16 residues. Germline loops: CDR1 SEHNR, CDR2 FQNEAQ (reference sequence). Trimming removed 5 bases from V and 4 bases from J; junction bases left unmatched: 6.

V usage is TRBV7-9 and J usage is TRBJ2-3, with 13 bases lining up with TRBD2. Material for sequencing was peripheral blood. This TCR derives from a man between 45 and 60 years old with acute or convalescent COVID-19. The CDR3 nucleotides are TGTGCCAGCAGCAACCTACTAGCGGGGGGGCCAGATACGCAGTATTTT. It specifies CASSNLLAGGPDTQYF. Full variable domain (outside the CDR3, taken from reference TRBV7-9 and TRBJ2-3): DTGVSQNPRHKITKRGQNVTFRCDPISEHNRLYWYRQTLGQGPEFLTYFQNEAQLEKSRLLSDRFSAERPKGSFSTLEIQRTEQGDSAMYLCASSNLLAGGPDTQYFGPGTRLTVL.